A single sample gave rise to the 24 T cell receptor beta chains below, sequenced in a study of neurological immune-mediated disorders. MiXCR, run by TCRdb on the 5' RACE reads, gives a single entry per CDR3 protein. The profile covers fewer than 20,000 distinct CDR3 sequences, with about 14% appearing a single time and approximately 13% taken by the ten largest. Sequencing was carried out using PBMCs. The receptors stem from a man aged 55-75 years with HTLV-1-associated myelopathy (HAM/TSP).

Of note for this clonotype: An end of the junction differs from the germline gene, which may be a read error. The V and J genes are TRBV10-3 and TRBJ2-6; no reliable D call. Per germline, CDR1 ENHRY and CDR2 SYGVKD. This CDR3 contains 14 residues. The CDR3 DNA is TGTGCCATCACCCGGACGGCTGGAGCCAACGACCTGACTTTC. Translated: CAITRTAGANDLTF.

This clonotype was recorded many times. The rearrangement uses TRBV18 and TRBJ2-5; TRBD1 might be the D (5 bases). The CDR3 totals 14 residues. V was cut by 4 bases and J by 4 bases, with 13 bases left in between. Germline-derived CDR1 and CDR2 are KGHSH and LQKENI. CDR3 residues: CASSLFDSVETQYF. CDR3 sequence (DNA): TGTGCCAGCTCACTGTTCGACAGCGTAGAGACCCAGTACTTC. Full variable domain (outside the CDR3, taken from reference TRBV18 and TRBJ2-5): NAGVMQNPRHLVRRRGQEARLRCSPMKGHSHVYWYRQLPEEGLKFMVYLQKENIIDESGMPKERFSAEFPKEGPSILRIQQVVRGDSAAYFCASSLFDSVETQYFGPGTRLLVL.

This clonotype appeared many times. The chain links TRBV29-1 to TRBJ2-2; TRBD1 might be the D (6 bases). Trimming removed 3 bases from V and 4 bases from J, with 9 bases in between. The length of the CDR3 is 13 residues. Germline values: CDR1 SQVTM, CDR2 ANQGSEA. CDR3: CSVDDRFTGELFF. The CDR3 DNA reads TGCAGCGTTGATGACAGGTTCACCGGGGAGCTGTTTTTT.

A remark on this clonotype: An end of the junction does not agree with germline; a read error may underlie this. The rearrangement uses TRBV7-2 and TRBJ1-1, with D possibly matching TRBD1 (6 bases). CDR1 is SGHTA, CDR2 FQGNSA, per germline. The CDR3 contains 15 residues. The CDR3 DNA follows: TGCTCCAGCAGGAAGGGGGGGGCAGTGAACACTGAAGCTTTCTTT. Translating gives CSSRKGGAVNTEAFF.

This clonotype was seen repeatedly, ten times or more. The chain has TRBV11-2 and TRBJ1-1; D unresolved. V lost 0 bases and J 5 bases, leaving 4 bases between the germline ends. CDR1 SGHAT and CDR2 FQNNGV come from the germline V gene. This CDR3 contains 12 residues. The CDR3 is CASSLDRTEAFF. The CDR3 DNA reads as TGTGCCAGCAGCTTAGATCGGACTGAAGCTTTCTTT.

With respect to this clonotype: A read error may be the cause here, since a much bigger clone is one base away. Since the CDR3 does not end with the conserved phenylalanine or tryptophan, this likely comes from a read error. The chain joins TRBV2 to TRBJ2-1; D is possibly TRBD2 (5 bases). The CDR3 runs 14 residues. Looked up from germline, CDR1 is SNHLY and CDR2 is FYNNEI. V dropped 0 bases and J dropped 8 bases, with 11 bases sitting between them. The CDR3 region is CASSEAAGIDEQFL. In DNA, the CDR3 is TGTGCCAGCAGTGAAGCTGCCGGGATCGATGAGCAGTTCTTA.

By sample fraction, this clonotype is medium-sized. CDR3 in DNA: TGTGCCAGCAGCGTAGTGGGACAGTGGGGCGATGAGCAGTTCTTC. Its translation is CASSVVGQWGDEQFF. V gene TRBV9 combines with J gene TRBJ2-1; 7 nucleotides align to TRBD1. V trimming: 0 bases; J trimming: 8 bases; junction bases outside the gene matches: 8. The V gene's germline CDR1 is SGDLS and CDR2 YYNGEE. The CDR3 covers 15 residues.

Many counts were recorded for this clonotype. The chain uses TRBV5-1 and TRBJ2-1, with 14 bases aligning to TRBD2. V was pared by 2 bases and J by 0 bases, with 7 bases of the junction left unmatched. CDR1 and CDR2 (germline): SGHRS, YFSETQ. This CDR3 is built from 19 residues. The CDR3 sequence is CASSFRTSGGLSSYNEQFF. The CDR3 nucleotides are TGCGCCAGCAGCTTCCGGACTAGCGGGGGGCTCAGCTCCTACAATGAGCAGTTCTTC.

The V call is TRBV28, the J call TRBJ2-1, with D possibly being TRBD1 or TRBD2 (5 bases each). The CDR3 extends over 14 amino acids. Germline CDR1 and CDR2: MDHEN and SYDVKM. Trimming cost V 5 bases and J 9 bases, with 17 bases left between them. The CDR3 DNA reads TGTGCCAGCAGTCCGGGACGGCCGTTGGGTGAGCAGTTCTTC. This sequence encodes CASSPGRPLGEQFF.

There are many counts of this clonotype. The V and J genes are TRBV4-3 and TRBJ2-1; tentatively, D is TRBD2 (5 bases). The CDR3 totals 15 residues. CDR1 and CDR2 (germline): LGHNA, YSLEER. V lost 4 bases and J lost 6, with 16 bases in between. CDR3 residues: CASSPQPSAGNEQFF. The CDR3 nucleotides read TGCGCCAGCAGCCCCCAGCCAAGTGCGGGCAATGAGCAGTTCTTC.

This clonotype was detected ten times or more. The rearrangement links TRBV7-2 to TRBJ2-1; tentatively, D is TRBD2 (6 bases). V was pared by 1 base and J by 9 bases, with 10 bases between. From germline, CDR1 is SGHTA and CDR2 FQGNSA. The length of the CDR3 is 13 residues. CDR3 region: CASSLDTGAEQFF. CDR3 nucleotide sequence: TGTGCCAGCAGCTTAGATACGGGAGCTGAGCAGTTCTTC.

The rearrangement links TRBV6-1 to TRBJ1-4, with a weak D call TRBD1 (6 bases). The CDR3 covers 14 residues. Trimming removed 6 bases from V and 8 bases from J, with 16 bases in between. The V gene's germline CDR1 is MNHNS and CDR2 SASEGT. The CDR3 bases are TGTGCCAGCAGGGGGGCCTCTGGCCGGGAAAAACTGTTTTTT. It encodes CASRGASGREKLFF.

In its sample, this clonotype was seen many times. The chain joins TRBV5-1 to TRBJ2-2, with D possibly being TRBD1 (6 bases). CDR1 SGHRS and CDR2 YFSETQ come from the germline V gene. Trimming removed 4 bases from V and 4 bases from J, with 17 bases in between. The CDR3 totals 16 residues. CDR3 residues: CASSPMPGESTGELFF. CDR3 nucleotides: TGCGCCAGCAGCCCGATGCCAGGGGAAAGCACCGGGGAGCTGTTTTTT.

This clonotype was recorded many times. The chain is built from TRBV5-1 and TRBJ2-7; a weak D match, TRBD1 (6 bases). Trimming took 5 bases from V and 0 from J, leaving 12 bases between them. CDR3 length: 14 residues. Germline CDR1 reads SGHRS; CDR2 reads YFSETQ. The CDR3 DNA sequence: TGCGCCAGCAGGCCCGGGACAAACTCCTACGAGCAGTACTTC. It translates to CASRPGTNSYEQYF.

On this clonotype: Possible read error: a much larger clone is one base away. The chain has TRBV7-6 and TRBJ1-4; 7 positions match TRBD1. CDR1 and CDR2 (germline): SGHVS, FNYEAQ. The CDR3 has 15 amino acids. CDR3 loop: CASSQGGATNEKQFF. CDR3 nucleotides: TGTGCCAGCAGCCAGGGGGGTGCAACTAATGAAAAACAGTTTTTT.

This clonotype showed up many times. V usage is TRBV7-2 and J usage is TRBJ2-1; D possibly corresponds to TRBD1 (6 bases). V lost 4 bases and J lost 0, with 13 bases in between. The CDR3 extends over 16 amino acids. Germline V gene sequence: CDR1 SGHTA, CDR2 FQGNSA. This chain's CDR3 is CASSSGQGTSYNEQFF. For the CDR3, the DNA is TGTGCCAGCAGCTCGGGGCAGGGGACCTCCTACAATGAGCAGTTCTTC.

This clonotype was counted many times. The V gene is TRBV20-1, the J gene TRBJ2-3, with 13 bases matching TRBD2. The junction had 8 bases not matched to a gene; V was cut back by 6 bases and J by 5 bases. The CDR3 has 15 residues. Germline V gene data show CDR1 as DFQATT and CDR2 as SNEGSKA (reference sequence). Here the CDR3 reads CSAYTSGGAGDTQYF. The CDR3 nucleotides are TGCAGTGCATATACTAGCGGGGGGGCGGGAGATACGCAGTATTTT.

This clonotype was recorded many times. The chain carries TRBV12-3 or TRBV12-4 and TRBJ2-2; D gene unclear. The CDR3 is 15 residues long. V lost 1 base and J lost 0, with 6 bases in between. CDR3 region: CASSLGRTNTGELFF. CDR3 bases: TGTGCCAGCAGTTTAGGTCGGACGAACACCGGGGAGCTGTTTTTT.

This clonotype was observed at least ten times. The gene calls are TRBV5-1 and TRBJ2-3; tentatively, D is TRBD1 or TRBD2 (6 bases each). Trimming took off 1 base at V and 0 bases at J, with 9 bases between the two ends. This CDR3 contains 15 residues. Germline lookup yields CDR1 SGHRS and CDR2 YFSETQ. In DNA form, the CDR3 reads TGCGCCAGCAGCTTGCGGGGGCAGAGCACAGATACGCAGTATTTT. It encodes CASSLRGQSTDTQYF.

This clonotype was counted a few times. The rearrangement uses TRBV7-2 and TRBJ2-7, with D uncertain. This CDR3 is 13 amino acids long. V was cut by 5 bases and J by 3 bases, with 11 bases left in between. CDR1 SGHTA and CDR2 FQGNSA come from the germline V gene. CDR3 protein: CASSDLRDYEQYF. The CDR3 DNA reads TGTGCCAGCAGCGATCTTAGAGACTACGAGCAGTACTTC.

This clonotype was detected many times. The CDR3 loop reads CASAVSSYNSPLHF. CDR3 DNA: TGTGCCAGCGCCGTAAGCTCCTATAATTCACCCCTCCACTTT. V is TRBV6-2 or TRBV6-3 and J is TRBJ1-6; the D is unclear. Per the germline V gene, CDR1 is MNHEY and CDR2 is SVGEGT. This CDR3 contains 14 residues. The V end lost 8 bases, the J end lost 0 bases, and 8 bases lay between the germline ends.

This clonotype appeared many times. This chain links TRBV4-3 with TRBJ1-2, with 7 bases fitting TRBD1. V lost 3 bases and J lost 5; bases outside the gene matches: 9. The CDR3 totals 15 residues. Looked up from germline, CDR1 is LGHNA and CDR2 is YSLEER. In nucleotides, the CDR3 is TGCGCCAGCAGCCAGGGGACAGAATGGGATTATGGCTACACCTTC. Protein: CASSQGTEWDYGYTF.

About this clonotype itself: One junction end disagrees with the germline gene, perhaps due to a read error. The V and J genes are TRBV11-3 and TRBJ1-4; D is perhaps TRBD1 (6 bases). The CDR3 spans 15 residues. Germline assignment: CDR1 SGHNT and CDR2 YENEEA. The chain's CDR3 is CASTLGGQPNEKLFF. For the CDR3, the DNA is TGTGCCAGCACCTTAGGGGGGCAACCCAATGAAAAACTGTTTTTT.

By sample share, this clonotype is large (0.1 to 1%). The chain has TRBV20-1 and TRBJ2-1; tentatively, D is TRBD2 (5 bases). In germline, CDR1 is DFQATT, CDR2 SNEGSKA (reference sequence). The CDR3 consists of 14 residues. Trimming cost V 5 bases and J 6 bases, with 17 bases left between them. CDR3 coding DNA: TGCAGTGCTGATGGAAAGAGCGGTGCCAATGAGCAGTTCTTC. It yields the protein CSADGKSGANEQFF.